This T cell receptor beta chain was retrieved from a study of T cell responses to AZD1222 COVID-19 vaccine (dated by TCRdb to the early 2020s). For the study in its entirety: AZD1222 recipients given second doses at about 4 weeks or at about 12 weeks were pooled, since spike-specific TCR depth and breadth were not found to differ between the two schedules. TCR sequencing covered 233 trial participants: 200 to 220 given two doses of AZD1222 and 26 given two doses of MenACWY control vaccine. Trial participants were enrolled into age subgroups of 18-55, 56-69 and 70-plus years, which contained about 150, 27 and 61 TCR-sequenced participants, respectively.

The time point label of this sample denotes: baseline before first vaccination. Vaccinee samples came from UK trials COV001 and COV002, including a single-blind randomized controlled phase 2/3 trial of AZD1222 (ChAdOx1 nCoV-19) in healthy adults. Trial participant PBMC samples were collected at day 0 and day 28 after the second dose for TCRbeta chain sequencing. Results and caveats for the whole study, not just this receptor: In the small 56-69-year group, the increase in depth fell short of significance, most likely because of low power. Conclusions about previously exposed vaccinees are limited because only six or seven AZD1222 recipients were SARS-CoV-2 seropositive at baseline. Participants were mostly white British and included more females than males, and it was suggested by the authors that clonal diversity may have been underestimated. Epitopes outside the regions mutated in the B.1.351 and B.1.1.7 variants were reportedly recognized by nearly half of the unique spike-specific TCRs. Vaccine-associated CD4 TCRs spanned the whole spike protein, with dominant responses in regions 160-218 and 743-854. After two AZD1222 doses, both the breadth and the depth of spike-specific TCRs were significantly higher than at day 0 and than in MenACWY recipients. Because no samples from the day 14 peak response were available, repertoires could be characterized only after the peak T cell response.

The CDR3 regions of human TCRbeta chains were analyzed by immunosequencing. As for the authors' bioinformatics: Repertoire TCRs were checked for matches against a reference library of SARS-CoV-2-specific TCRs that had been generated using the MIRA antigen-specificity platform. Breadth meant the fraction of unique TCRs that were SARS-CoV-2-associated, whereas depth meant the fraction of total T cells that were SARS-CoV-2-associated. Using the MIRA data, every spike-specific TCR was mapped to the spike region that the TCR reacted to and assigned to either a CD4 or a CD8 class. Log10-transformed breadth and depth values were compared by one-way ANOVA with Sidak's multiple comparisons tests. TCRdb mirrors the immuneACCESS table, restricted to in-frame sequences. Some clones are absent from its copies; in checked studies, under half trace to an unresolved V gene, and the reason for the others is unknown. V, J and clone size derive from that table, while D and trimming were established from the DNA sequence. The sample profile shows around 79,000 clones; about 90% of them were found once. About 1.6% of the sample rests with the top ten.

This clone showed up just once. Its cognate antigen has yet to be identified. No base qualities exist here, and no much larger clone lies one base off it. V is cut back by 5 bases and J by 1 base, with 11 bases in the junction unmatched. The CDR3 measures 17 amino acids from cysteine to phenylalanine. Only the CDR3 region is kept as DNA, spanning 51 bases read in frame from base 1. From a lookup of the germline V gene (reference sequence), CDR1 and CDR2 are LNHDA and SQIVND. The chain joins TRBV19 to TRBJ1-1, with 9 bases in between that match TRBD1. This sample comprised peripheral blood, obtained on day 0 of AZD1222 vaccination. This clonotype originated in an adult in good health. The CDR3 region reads CASSPGQGSAWNTEAFF. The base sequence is TGTGCCAGTAGTCCTGGACAGGGGAGTGCTTGGAACACTGAAGCTTTCTTT.